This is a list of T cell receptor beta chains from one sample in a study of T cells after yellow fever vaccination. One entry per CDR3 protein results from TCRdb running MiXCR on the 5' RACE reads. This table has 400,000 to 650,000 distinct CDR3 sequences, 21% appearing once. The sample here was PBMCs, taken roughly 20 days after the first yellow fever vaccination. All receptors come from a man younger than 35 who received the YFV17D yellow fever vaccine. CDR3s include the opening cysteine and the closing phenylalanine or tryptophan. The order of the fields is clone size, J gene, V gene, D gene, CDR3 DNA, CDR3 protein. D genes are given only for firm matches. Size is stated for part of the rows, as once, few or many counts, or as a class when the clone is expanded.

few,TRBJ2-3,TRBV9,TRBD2,TGTGCCAGCAGCGTAGACGGACGCGGGGGATACACAGATACGCAGTATTTT,CASSVDGRGGYTDTQYF
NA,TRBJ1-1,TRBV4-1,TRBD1,TGCGCCAGCAGCCTCAGGGGGCGCGGAACTGAAGCTTTCTTT,CASSLRGRGTEAFF
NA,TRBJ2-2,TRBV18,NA,TGTGCCAGCTCAGCCCTAGAAGGGACAAACACCGGGGAGCTGTTTTTT,CASSALEGTNTGELFF
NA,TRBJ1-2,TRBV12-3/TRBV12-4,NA,TGTGCCAGCAGTTATCAGGGTAACTATGGCTACACCTTC,CASSYQGNYGYTF
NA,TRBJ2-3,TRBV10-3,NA,TGTGCCATCAGTGAGTCGGGGGCTCGCACAGATACGCAGTATTTT,CAISESGARTDTQYF
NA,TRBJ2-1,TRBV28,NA,TGTGCCATACGGGACACAACCTACAATGAGCAGTTCTTC,CAIRDTTYNEQFF
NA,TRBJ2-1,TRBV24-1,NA,TGTGCCACCAGTGATCCTAGGAGGGGGATTGAGCAGTTCTTC,CATSDPRRGIEQFF
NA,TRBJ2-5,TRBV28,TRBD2,TGTGCCAGCACCCCGGGAGGTAGCGGGCGTCAGACCCAGTACTTC,CASTPGGSGRQTQYF
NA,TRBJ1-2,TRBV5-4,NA,TGTGCCAGCAGCTTTCTTACAGAAATAAATGGCTACACCTTC,CASSFLTEINGYTF
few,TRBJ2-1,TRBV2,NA,TGTGCCAGCAGTGTGGTCAGGCGGAATGAGCAGTTCTTC,CASSVVRRNEQFF
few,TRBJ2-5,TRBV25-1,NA,TGTGCCAGCAGTGAATCTAGGGGGGGGGGAGAGACCCAGTACTTC,CASSESRGGGETQYF
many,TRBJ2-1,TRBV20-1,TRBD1,TGCAGTGCTAGAGGGGACAGGGTCTCCTACAATGAGCAGTTCTTC,CSARGDRVSYNEQFF
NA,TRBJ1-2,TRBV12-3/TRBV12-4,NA,TGTGCCAGCAGTTTCGCGGGGTTCAACTATGGCTACACCTTC,CASSFAGFNYGYTF
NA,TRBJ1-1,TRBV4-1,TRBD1,TGCGCCAGCAGCCAAGTTCCCTGGACAGGGAACACTGAAGCTTTCTTT,CASSQVPWTGNTEAFF
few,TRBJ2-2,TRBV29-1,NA,TGCAGCATTGGCGTACTCGGGGAGCTGTTTTTT,CSIGVLGELFF
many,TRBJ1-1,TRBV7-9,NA,TGTGCCAGCAGCCGGGGCCAGACCGAAGCTTTCTTT,CASSRGQTEAFF
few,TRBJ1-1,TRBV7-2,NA,TGTGCCAGCAGCTTAGCGCGTGCGGGGGCTCAAGCTTTCTTT,CASSLARAGAQAFF
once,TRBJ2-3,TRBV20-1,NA,TGCAGTTCACGCTCAGATACGCAGTATTTT,CSSRSDTQYF
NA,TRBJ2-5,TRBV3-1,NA,TGTGCCTGCACCCAAGTAGTGATAGCGGTGTCACAAGAGACCCAGTACTTC,CACTQVVIAVSQETQYF
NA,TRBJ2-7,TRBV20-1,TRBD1,TGCAGTGCCCAGGGTGGGGACAGGGGGTCCTACGAGCAGTACTTC,CSAQGGDRGSYEQYF
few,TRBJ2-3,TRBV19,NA,TGTGCCAGTAGTAGAACCTCCTCGGTAGATACGCAGTATTTT,CASSRTSSVDTQYF
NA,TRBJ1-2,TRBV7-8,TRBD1,TGTGCCAGCAGCCCCCGACAGGGGGATGGCTACACCTTC,CASSPRQGDGYTF
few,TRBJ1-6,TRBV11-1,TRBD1,TGTGCCAGCAGCCCCGGGACAGAGGGGGGAATGGCGGGGAATTCACCCCTCCACTTT,CASSPGTEGGMAGNSPLHF
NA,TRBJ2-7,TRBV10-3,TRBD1,TGTGCCATCAGCGCCGGGACAGGGCCTAGGCCCTACGAGCAGTACTTC,CAISAGTGPRPYEQYF
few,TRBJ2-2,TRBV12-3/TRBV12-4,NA,TGTGCCAGCAGTTTGATAGGTTCGAACACCGGGGAGCTGTTTTTT,CASSLIGSNTGELFF
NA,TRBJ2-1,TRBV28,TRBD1,TGTGCCAGCACTCGGACAGGGTCGTCGGATGAGCAGTTCTTC,CASTRTGSSDEQFF
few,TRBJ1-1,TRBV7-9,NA,TGTGCCAGCAGCTTAATGGAGGGGAACACTGAAGCTTTCTTT,CASSLMEGNTEAFF
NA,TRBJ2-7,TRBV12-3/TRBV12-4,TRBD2,TGTGCCAGCAGTTCCGGGGGGGGGTCCTACGAGCAGTACTTC,CASSSGGGSYEQYF
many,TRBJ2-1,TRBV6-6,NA,TGTGCCAGCAGTTACTACCCGAATGAGCAGTTCTTC,CASSYYPNEQFF
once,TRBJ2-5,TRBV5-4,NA,TGTGCCACGGGACCGTCACAAGAGACCCAGTACTTC,CATGPSQETQYF
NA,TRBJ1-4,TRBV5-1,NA,TGCGCCAGCAGCTGGGCCGGGCCCTTTCCGGGAGAACTGTTTTTT,CASSWAGPFPGELFF
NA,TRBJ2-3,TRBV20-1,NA,TGCAGTGCTAGGGGGGGAAGAGCTCCAGATACGCAGTATTTT,CSARGGRAPDTQYF
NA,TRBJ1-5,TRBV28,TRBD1,TGTGCCAGCAGTTACCCGACAGGGGCAAATCAGCCCCAGCATTTT,CASSYPTGANQPQHF
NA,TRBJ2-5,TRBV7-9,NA,TGTGCCAGCAGCCCAATGGGACGAATCGAAGAGACCCAGTACTTC,CASSPMGRIEETQYF
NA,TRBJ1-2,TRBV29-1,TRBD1,TGCAGCGGGGGACAGGGCGATGGCTACACCTTC,CSGGQGDGYTF
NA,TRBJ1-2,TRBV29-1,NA,TGCAGCGTGGGCAGGGAGCACTATGGCTACACCTTC,CSVGREHYGYTF
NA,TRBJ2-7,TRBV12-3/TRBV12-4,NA,TGTGCCAGCAGTTCCCACCAGACAGCGACCTACGAGCAGTACTTC,CASSSHQTATYEQYF
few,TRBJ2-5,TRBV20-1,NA,TGCAGTGCCCCCCGGCCGGGCAGACAAGAGACCCAGTACTTC,CSAPRPGRQETQYF
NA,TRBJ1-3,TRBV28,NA,TGTGCCAGCAGACAGCCCGGTGGAAACACCATATATTTT,CASRQPGGNTIYF
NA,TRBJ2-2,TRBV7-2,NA,TGTGCCAGCAGATTTGAAACAGGGCAAGCCGGGGAGCTGTTTTTT,CASRFETGQAGELFF
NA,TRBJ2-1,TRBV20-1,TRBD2,TGCAGATTAGCGGGGGGGCCCAATGAGCAGTTCTTC,CRLAGGPNEQFF
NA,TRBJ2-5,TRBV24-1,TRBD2,TGTGCCACCAGTGATCTAGCGGGGATAGGAGAGACCCAGTACTTC,CATSDLAGIGETQYF
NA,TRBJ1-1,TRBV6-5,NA,TGTGCCAGCAGTTACTCGATAACAGAGAACACTGAAGCTTTCTTT,CASSYSITENTEAFF
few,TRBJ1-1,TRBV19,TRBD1,TGTGCCAGTAGGGCTGACAGGGGGCGCGGCCAAGCTTTCTTT,CASRADRGRGQAFF
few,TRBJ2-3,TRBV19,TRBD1,TGTGCCAGTTCCACAGGGGAATGGGATACGCAGTATTTT,CASSTGEWDTQYF